Below are 15 T cell receptor beta chains sequenced from a single sample in a study of tumor and adjacent non-tumor tissue in lung cancer. Three rounds of nested PCR, following a modified ARM-PCR protocol, produced the TCRbeta library. TCRdb re-called the multiplex PCR reads through MiXCR, storing one row per CDR3 protein. The sample lists more than 35,000 distinct CDR3 sequences, roughly 60% occurring once. This sample's RNA came from whole unsorted tissue. More than 3 cm separated this lung sample from the edge of the tumor. Material for sequencing was distant non-tumor lung tissue. These receptors came from a woman in her 40s with non-small cell lung cancer.

The chain combines TRBV30 with TRBJ1-2; weak D call: TRBD1 (5 bases). Trimming pared 5 bases from V and 2 bases from J, leaving 12 bases between. Per germline, CDR1 GTSNPN and CDR2 SVGIG (reference sequence). The CDR3 consists of 13 residues. Here the CDR3 reads CAWGPWGNYGYTF. CDR3 DNA sequence: TGTGCCTGGGGTCCCTGGGGGAACTATGGCTACACCTTC. The complete variable domain, with remaining parts taken from reference TRBV30 and TRBJ1-2, reads SQTIHQWPATLVQPVGSPLSLECTVEGTSNPNLYWYRQAAGRGLQLLFYSVGIGQISSEVPQNLSASRPQDRQFILSSKKLLLSDSGFYLCAWGPWGNYGYTFGSGTRLTVV.

About this clonotype: This CDR3 is missing its conserved last phenylalanine or tryptophan, likely due to a read error. The rearrangement joins TRBV5-4 to TRBJ1-6, with D uncertain. Trimming removed 4 bases at V and 7 bases at J, with 12 bases between. Germline values: CDR1 SGHNT, CDR2 YYREEE (reference sequence). The CDR3 has 14 residues. This chain's CDR3 is CASSLQLGNSPLHL. The DNA for the CDR3 is TGTGCCAGCAGCCTTCAGTTGGGGAATTCACCCCTCCACCTT.

This clonotype was seen only a few times. The junction departs from germline at one end; a sequencing error may be responsible. CDR3 sequence reads: CVSSYRNGALAKNIQYF. CDR3 nucleotide sequence: TGTGTCAGCAGTTACAGGAACGGAGCCCTAGCCAAAAACATTCAGTACTTC. J is TRBJ2-4 and V is TRBV6-2 or TRBV6-3; perhaps TRBD1 as D (5 bases). This CDR3 region has 17 residues. Germline V gene lookup returns CDR1 MNHEY and CDR2 SVGEGT.

Of note for this clonotype: A read error is likely, as this CDR3 ends without the conserved phenylalanine or tryptophan. CDR3 coding DNA: TGCAGTGCAGAGGGGGAATTCCGCTCGGTGGACATTCAGTACCTC. As protein: CSAEGEFRSVDIQYL. This chain links TRBV20-1 with TRBJ2-4; perhaps TRBD1 as D (6 bases). This CDR3 comprises 15 residues. The ends were cut back, 6 bases at V and 8 bases at J, with 23 bases in the middle. Germline V gene data show CDR1 as DFQATT and CDR2 as SNEGSKA (reference sequence).

The V and J genes are TRBV6-5 and TRBJ2-5; 9 nucleotides align to TRBD2. This CDR3 is built from 15 residues. CDR1 MNHEY and CDR2 SVGAGI come from the germline V gene. V was pared by 8 bases and J by 5 bases, with 12 bases of the junction left unmatched. CDR3: CASGQSGRSRETQYF. CDR3 coding DNA: TGTGCCAGCGGTCAAAGCGGGAGGTCAAGGGAGACCCAGTACTTC.

This clonotype was detected many times. This sequence joins TRBV7-8 and TRBJ2-3; 10 nucleotides line up with TRBD2. CDR1 is SGHVS and CDR2 is FQNEAQ in the germline V gene. The trim removed 6 bases at V and 4 bases at J, leaving 4 bases unmatched. The CDR3 runs 14 residues. The CDR3 loop reads CASRSGRAADTQYF. In nucleotides, the CDR3 is TGTGCCAGCAGGAGCGGGAGGGCTGCAGATACGCAGTATTTT.

This clonotype has a count of ten or more. The chain couples TRBV5-4 to TRBJ1-1; D is unclear. Germline-derived CDR1 and CDR2 are SGHNT and YYREEE (reference sequence). This CDR3 region has 11 residues. V lost 0 bases and J lost 11, with 8 bases in between. The CDR3, as DNA: TGTGCCAGCAGCTTGGCGGGCCGGGCTTTCTTT. Translation gives CASSLAGRAFF.

The genes are TRBV4-2 and TRBJ2-7, with 9 bases fitting TRBD2. CDR1 and CDR2 (germline): LGHNA, YNFKEQ. V was clipped by 7 bases and J by 2 bases; unmatched bases: 18. This CDR3 comprises 18 residues. CDR3 in DNA: TGTGCCAGCAAGCAAGATTATGCTAGCGGGGAGGCTACCTACGAGCAGTACTTC. Amino acids: CASKQDYASGEATYEQYF.

This clonotype showed up just once. The chain carries TRBV11-2 and TRBJ2-3, with D tentatively TRBD2 (5 bases). The V end lost 6 bases, the J end lost 3 bases, and 16 bases lay between the germline ends. The CDR3 has 15 amino acids. The V gene's germline CDR1 is SGHAT and CDR2 FQNNGV. CDR3: CASSQRASRTDTQYF. The CDR3 nucleotides are TGTGCCAGCAGTCAACGGGCTAGCCGAACAGATACGCAGTATTTT.

Judged by abundance, this clonotype is medium-sized. This sequence joins TRBV11-2 and TRBJ2-7; 8 bases agree with TRBD1. Trimming removed 1 base from V and 2 bases from J; junction bases left unmatched: 7. Germline CDR1 SGHAT, CDR2 FQNNGV. This CDR3 region has 16 residues. The CDR3 loop reads CASSLGPQGQAYEQYF. The DNA for the CDR3 is TGTGCCAGCAGCTTAGGTCCCCAGGGACAGGCCTACGAGCAGTACTTC.

A remark on this clonotype: An end of the junction differs from the germline gene, which may be a read error. The chain employs TRBV6-1 and TRBJ2-7; D might be TRBD2 (6 bases). Germline assignment: CDR1 MNHNS and CDR2 SASEGT. The CDR3 is 14 residues long. The CDR3 loop reads CASRRSGGSYEEYF. In DNA form, the CDR3 reads TGTGCAAGCAGACGATCCGGGGGTTCCTACGAGGAGTACTTC.

As to this clonotype: This could be a read error, since a much larger clone is one nucleotide away. This chain uses TRBV11-2 with TRBJ1-2, with D hard to call. This CDR3 is 15 amino acids long. CDR1 and CDR2 (germline): SGHAT, FQNNGV. CDR3 in DNA: TGTCCCAGCAGCTTAGATTTGCCGGGAACGGGTGGCTACACCTTC. Encoded protein: CPSSLDLPGTGGYTF.

A single count supports this clonotype. No conserved phenylalanine or tryptophan ends this CDR3, so it is likely a read error. The CDR3 nucleotides are TGCGCCAGCAGCCAGGGGAGCAGGAGAGATGAGCAGTTCCTC. Translation gives CASSQGSRRDEQFL. The rearrangement uses TRBV4-1 and TRBJ2-1; tentative D call: TRBD2 (5 bases). Germline V gene lookup returns CDR1 MGHRA and CDR2 YSYEKL. This CDR3 has 14 amino acids. V shed 3 bases and J shed 8 bases, with 14 bases lying between them.

About this clonotype itself: Since a much larger clone is just one base distant, this may be a read error. V usage is TRBV13 and J usage is TRBJ2-2; D unclear. This CDR3 has 16 residues. Germline loops: CDR1 PRHDT, CDR2 FYEKMQ (reference sequence). The ends were cut back, 2 bases at V and 7 bases at J, with 17 bases in the middle. The DNA for the CDR3 is TGTGCCAGCAGCTTATTTGGGATGGAACAGAGCGGGGAGCTGTTTTTT. Its translation is CASSLFGMEQSGELFF.

In this sample, this clonotype turned up a few times. This may stem from a read error, because a much larger clone lies one nucleotide away. CDR3 nucleotides: TGCAGTGCTAATGTCCCTAGCGTAACCTACGAGCAGTACTTC. Translation: CSANVPSVTYEQYF. The V gene is TRBV20-1, the J gene TRBJ2-7; D might be TRBD2 (6 bases). V was pared by 4 bases and J by 2 bases, with 15 bases between. Germline CDR1 is DFQATT and CDR2 is SNEGSKA (reference sequence). CDR3 length: 14 amino acids.